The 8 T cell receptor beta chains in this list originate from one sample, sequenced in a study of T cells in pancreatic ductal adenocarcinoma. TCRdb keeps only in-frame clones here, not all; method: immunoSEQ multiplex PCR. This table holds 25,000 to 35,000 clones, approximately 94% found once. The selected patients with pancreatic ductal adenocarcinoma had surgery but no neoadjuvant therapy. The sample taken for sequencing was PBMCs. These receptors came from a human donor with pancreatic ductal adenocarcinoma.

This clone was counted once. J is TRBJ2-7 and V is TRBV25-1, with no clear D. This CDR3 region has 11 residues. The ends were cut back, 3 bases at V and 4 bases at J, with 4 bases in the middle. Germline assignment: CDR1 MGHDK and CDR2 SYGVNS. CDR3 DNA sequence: TGTGCCAGCAGTGACCCTTACGAGCAGTACTTC. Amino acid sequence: CASSDPYEQYF.

CDR3 sequence: CAISESGGRVNEQFF. CDR3 sequence (DNA): TGTGCCATCAGTGAGTCAGGCGGGAGGGTCAATGAGCAGTTCTTC. The chain combines TRBV10-3 with TRBJ2-1, with 9 bases lining up with TRBD2. The CDR3 runs to 15 residues. Germline-derived CDR1 and CDR2 are ENHRY and SYGVKD. V trimming: 0 bases; J trimming: 6 bases; junction bases outside the gene matches: 3.

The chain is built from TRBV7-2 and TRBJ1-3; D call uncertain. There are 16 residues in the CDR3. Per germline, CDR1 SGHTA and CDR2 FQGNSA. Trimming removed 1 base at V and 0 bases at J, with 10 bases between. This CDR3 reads CASSLVLVLSGNTIYF. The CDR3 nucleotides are TGTGCCAGCAGCTTAGTTCTCGTCCTCTCTGGAAACACCATATATTTT. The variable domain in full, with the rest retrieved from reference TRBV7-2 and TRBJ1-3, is GAGVSQSPSNKVTEKGKDVELRCDPISGHTALYWYRQSLGQGLEFLIYFQGNSAPDKSGLPSDRFSAERTGGSVSTLTIQRTQQEDSAVYLCASSLVLVLSGNTIYFGEGSWLTVV.

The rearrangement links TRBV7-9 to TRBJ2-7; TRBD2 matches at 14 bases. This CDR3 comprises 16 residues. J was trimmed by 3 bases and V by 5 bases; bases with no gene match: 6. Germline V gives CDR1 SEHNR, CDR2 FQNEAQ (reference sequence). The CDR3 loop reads CASSQRGLAGDYEQYF. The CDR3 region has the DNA TGTGCCAGCAGCCAGAGGGGACTAGCGGGAGACTACGAGCAGTACTTC.

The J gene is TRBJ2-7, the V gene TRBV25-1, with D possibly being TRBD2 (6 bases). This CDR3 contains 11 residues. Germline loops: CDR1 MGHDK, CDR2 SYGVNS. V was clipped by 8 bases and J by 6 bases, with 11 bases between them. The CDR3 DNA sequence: TGTGCCAGCCACTTCGGGGGCGAGCAGTACTTC. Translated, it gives CASHFGGEQYF.

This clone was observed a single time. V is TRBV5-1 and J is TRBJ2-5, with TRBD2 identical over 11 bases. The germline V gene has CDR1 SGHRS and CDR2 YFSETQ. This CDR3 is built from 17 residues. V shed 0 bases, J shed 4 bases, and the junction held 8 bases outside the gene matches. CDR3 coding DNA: TGCGCCAGCAGCTTGGCCAGACTAGCGGGATTGGGAGAGACCCAGTACTTC. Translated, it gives CASSLARLAGLGETQYF.

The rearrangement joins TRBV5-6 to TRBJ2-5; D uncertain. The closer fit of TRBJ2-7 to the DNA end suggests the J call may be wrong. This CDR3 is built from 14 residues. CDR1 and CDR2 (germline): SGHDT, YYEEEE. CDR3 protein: CASSLQVGSYEQYF. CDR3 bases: TGTGCCAGCAGCTTGCAGGTGGGCTCCTACGAGCAGTACTTC.

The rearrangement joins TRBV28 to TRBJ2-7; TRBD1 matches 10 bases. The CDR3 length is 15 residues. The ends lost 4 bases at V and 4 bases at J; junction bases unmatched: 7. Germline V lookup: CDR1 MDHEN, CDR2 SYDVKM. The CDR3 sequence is CASSSRDRGLYEQYF. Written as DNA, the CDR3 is TGTGCCAGCAGTTCCCGGGACAGGGGTCTATACGAGCAGTACTTC.